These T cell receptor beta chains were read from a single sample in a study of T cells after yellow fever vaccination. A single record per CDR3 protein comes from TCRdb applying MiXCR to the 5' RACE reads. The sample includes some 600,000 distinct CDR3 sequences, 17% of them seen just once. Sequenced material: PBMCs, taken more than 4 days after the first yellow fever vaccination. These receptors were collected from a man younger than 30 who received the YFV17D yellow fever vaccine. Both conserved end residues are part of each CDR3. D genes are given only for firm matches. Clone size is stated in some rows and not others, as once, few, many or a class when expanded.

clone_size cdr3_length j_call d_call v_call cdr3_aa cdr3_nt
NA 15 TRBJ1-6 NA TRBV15 CATSRTRVLDSPLHF TGTGCCACCAGCAGAACCAGGGTGTTGGATTCACCCCTCCACTTT
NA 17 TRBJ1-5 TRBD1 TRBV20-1 CSANFRDRGVLNQPQHF TGCAGTGCTAATTTCCGGGACAGGGGAGTCCTCAATCAGCCCCAGCATTTT
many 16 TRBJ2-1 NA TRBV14 CASSQGSGGAYNEQFF TGTGCCAGCAGCCAAGGGTCCGGGGGCGCCTACAATGAGCAGTTCTTC
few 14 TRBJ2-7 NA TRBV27 CASSSRTTLVEQYF TGTGCCAGCAGTTCCCGGACTACCCTCGTGGAGCAGTACTTC
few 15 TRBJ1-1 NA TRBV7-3 CASRGIRNRAGEAFF TGTGCCAGCAGGGGGATCAGGAACCGGGCCGGTGAAGCTTTCTTT
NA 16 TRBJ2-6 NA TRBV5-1 CASSLPTVSGANVLTF TGCGCCAGCAGCTTGCCAACGGTCTCTGGGGCCAACGTCCTGACTTTC
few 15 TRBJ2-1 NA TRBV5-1 CASSLVAGLSNEQFF TGCGCCAGCAGCTTGGTAGCAGGTCTAAGCAATGAGCAGTTCTTC
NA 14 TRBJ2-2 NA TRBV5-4 CASSPYIHTGELFF TGTGCCAGCAGCCCTTATATACACACCGGGGAGCTGTTTTTT
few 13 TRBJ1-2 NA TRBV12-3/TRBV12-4 CASSRAGAGGYTF TGTGCCAGCAGTCGCGCGGGAGCGGGTGGCTACACCTTC
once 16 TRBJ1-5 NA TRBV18 CASSRGSVASNQPQHF TGTGCCAGCTCGCGCGGGTCCGTTGCCTCAAATCAGCCCCAGCATTTT
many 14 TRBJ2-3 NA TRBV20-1 CSAAIAASTDTQYF TGCAGTGCCGCGATTGCCGCTAGCACAGATACGCAGTATTTT
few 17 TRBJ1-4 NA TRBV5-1 CASSPEGGRQINEKLFF TGCGCCAGCAGCCCGGAGGGCGGGCGGCAGATAAATGAAAAACTGTTTTTT
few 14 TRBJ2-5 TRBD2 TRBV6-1 CASSPLAGAGTQYF TGTGCCAGCAGCCCACTAGCGGGGGCTGGGACCCAGTACTTC
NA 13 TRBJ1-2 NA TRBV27 CASSLRDNYGYTF TGTGCCAGCAGTTTGAGGGATAACTATGGCTACACCTTC
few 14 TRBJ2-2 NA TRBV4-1 CASSPGELTGELFF TGCGCCAGCAGCCCAGGGGAGCTAACCGGGGAGCTGTTTTTT
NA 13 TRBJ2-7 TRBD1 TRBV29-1 CSVRTGGNYEQYF TGCAGCGTCCGGACAGGGGGAAACTACGAGCAGTACTTC
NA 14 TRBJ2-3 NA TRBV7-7 CASSLSSRQDTQYF TGTGCCAGCAGCTTGTCGAGCAGGCAAGATACGCAGTATTTT
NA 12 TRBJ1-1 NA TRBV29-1 CGVVGENTEAFF TGCGGCGTTGTTGGAGAGAACACTGAAGCTTTCTTT
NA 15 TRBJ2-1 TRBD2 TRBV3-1 CASSPLTSGTWEQFF TGTGCCAGCAGCCCTCTGACTAGCGGTACATGGGAGCAGTTCTTC
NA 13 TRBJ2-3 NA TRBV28 CASSLLDRKGQYF TGTGCCAGCAGTTTACTTGACAGGAAAGGGCAGTATTTT
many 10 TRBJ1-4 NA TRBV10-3 CAIRPVKLFF TGTGCCATCAGACCCGTCAAACTGTTTTTT
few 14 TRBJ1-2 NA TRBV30 CAWSVLGSVSGYTF TGTGCCTGGAGTGTACTCGGCAGCGTGAGTGGCTACACCTTC
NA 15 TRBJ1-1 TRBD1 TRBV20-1 CSARDAEIQGVRAFF TGCAGTGCTAGAGACGCAGAAATACAGGGGGTAAGGGCTTTCTTT
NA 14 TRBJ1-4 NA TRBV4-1 CASSQEGLVEKLFF TGCGCCAGCAGCCAAGAAGGACTCGTTGAAAAACTGTTTTTT
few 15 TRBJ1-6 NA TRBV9 CASSVGASRNSPLHF TGTGCCAGCAGCGTGGGGGCGTCAAGGAATTCACCCCTCCACTTT
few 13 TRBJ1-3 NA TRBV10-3 CAISERIENTIYF TGTGCCATCAGTGAACGGATTGAAAACACCATATATTTT
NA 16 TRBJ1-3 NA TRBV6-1 CASTTGTAISGNTIYF TGTGCCAGCACAACCGGGACGGCGATCTCTGGAAACACCATATATTTT
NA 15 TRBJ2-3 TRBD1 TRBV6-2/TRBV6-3 CASSWTGTGVDTQYF TGTGCCAGCAGTTGGACCGGGACAGGGGTTGATACGCAGTATTTT
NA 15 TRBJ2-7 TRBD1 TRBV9 CASSDTGTGDYEQYF TGTGCCAGCAGCGATACCGGGACAGGGGACTACGAGCAGTACTTC
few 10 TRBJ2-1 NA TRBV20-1 CSASLNEQFF TGCAGTGCTAGTCTCAATGAGCAGTTCTTC
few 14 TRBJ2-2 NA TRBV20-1 CSARDPLRLGELFF TGCAGTGCTAGAGATCCCCTGCGTTTGGGGGAGCTGTTTTTT
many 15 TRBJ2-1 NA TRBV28 CASRRAGSSYNEQFF TGTGCCAGCAGAAGGGCGGGGAGCTCCTACAATGAGCAGTTCTTC
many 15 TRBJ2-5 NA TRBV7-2 CASSLVVGGVETQYF TGTGCCAGCAGCCTGGTGGTCGGGGGAGTAGAGACCCAGTACTTC
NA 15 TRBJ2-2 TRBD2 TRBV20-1 CSARAGGGNTGELFF TGCAGTGCTAGAGCCGGGGGGGGGAACACCGGGGAGCTGTTTTTT
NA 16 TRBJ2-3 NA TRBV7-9 CASSPGSGTSLDTQYF TGTGCCAGCAGCCCCGGCTCCGGGACCTCTTTAGATACGCAGTATTTT
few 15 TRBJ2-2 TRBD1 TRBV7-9 CASSGTGGNTGELFF TGTGCCAGCAGCGGTACAGGGGGAAACACCGGGGAGCTGTTTTTT
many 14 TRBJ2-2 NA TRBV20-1 CSARDARYTGELFF TGCAGTGCTAGAGATGCTAGATACACCGGGGAGCTGTTTTTT
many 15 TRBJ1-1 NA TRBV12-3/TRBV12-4 CASSWLGGVPTEAFF TGTGCCAGCAGTTGGTTGGGGGGGGTCCCCACTGAAGCTTTCTTT
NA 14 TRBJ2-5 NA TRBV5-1 CASSFNPVQETQYF TGCGCCAGCAGCTTTAATCCAGTCCAAGAGACCCAGTACTTC
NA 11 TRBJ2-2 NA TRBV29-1 CSVLVTGELFF TGCAGCGTGCTGGTCACCGGGGAGCTGTTTTTT
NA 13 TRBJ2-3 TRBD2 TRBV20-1 CSAFSGAADTQYF TGCAGTGCCTTTAGCGGGGCCGCAGATACGCAGTATTTT
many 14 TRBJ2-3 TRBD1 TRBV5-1 CASSEGQGTDTQYF TGCGCCAGCAGCGAGGGACAGGGCACAGATACGCAGTATTTT
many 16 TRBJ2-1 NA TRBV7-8 CASSLDGSGSYNEQFF TGTGCCAGCAGCCTAGACGGTTCTGGCTCCTACAATGAGCAGTTCTTC
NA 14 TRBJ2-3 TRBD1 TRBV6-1 CASGVTGSTPRQYF TGTGCCAGCGGCGTGACAGGGTCCACCCCCCGCCAGTATTTT
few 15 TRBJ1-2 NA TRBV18 CASSPQRTSLGGYTF TGTGCCAGCTCACCCCAACGGACATCTTTGGGTGGCTACACCTTC
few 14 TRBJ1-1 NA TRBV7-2 CASSLANTEYEAFF TGTGCCAGCAGCTTAGCTAATACAGAGTACGAAGCTTTCTTT
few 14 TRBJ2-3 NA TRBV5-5 CASSLSVALGTQYF TGTGCCAGCAGCTTGAGCGTTGCTTTAGGTACGCAGTATTTT
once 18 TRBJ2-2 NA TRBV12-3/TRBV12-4 CASRRLVVSEGSTGELFF TGTGCCAGCAGACGCCTAGTCGTCTCAGAGGGGTCCACCGGGGAGCTGTTTTTT
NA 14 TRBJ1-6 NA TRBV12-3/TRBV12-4 CASRAGQGISPLHF TGTGCCAGCAGGGCTGGGCAGGGGATCTCACCCCTCCACTTT
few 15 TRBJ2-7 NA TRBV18 CASSPPYRRGYEQYF TGTGCCAGCTCACCACCGTATAGGAGAGGGTACGAGCAGTACTTC
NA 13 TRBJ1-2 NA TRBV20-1 CSVPGRRNYGYTF TGCAGTGTACCCGGTCGGCGGAACTATGGCTACACCTTC
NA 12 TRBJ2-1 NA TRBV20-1 CSASGNYNEQFF TGCAGTGCCTCAGGAAACTACAATGAGCAGTTCTTC
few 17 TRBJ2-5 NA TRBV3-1 CASSQWTSAVSRETQYF TGTGCCAGCAGCCAATGGACGTCCGCGGTGTCTCGGGAGACCCAGTACTTC
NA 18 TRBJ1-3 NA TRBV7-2 CASSLAQPGPASGNTIYF TGTGCCAGCAGCTTAGCGCAACCGGGACCGGCCTCTGGAAACACCATATATTTT
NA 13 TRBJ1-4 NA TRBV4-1 CASSLRTGEKLFF TGCGCCAGCAGCCTTCGGACGGGCGAAAAACTGTTTTTT
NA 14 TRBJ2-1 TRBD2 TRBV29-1 CSVLTSGGYNEQFF TGCAGCGTTCTGACTAGCGGGGGGTACAATGAGCAGTTCTTC
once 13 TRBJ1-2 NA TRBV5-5 CASSLASEYGYTF TGTGCCAGCAGCTTGGCCTCGGAGTATGGCTACACCTTC